This record looks at one T cell receptor (beta chain) sequence and its context. Sequencing of TCR beta was performed on blood CD8+ and CD4+ T cells. The data derive from a study of CD8 T cells in Susac syndrome. The CDR3 consists of 13 residues. V lost 0 bases and J lost 1, with 4 bases in between. The germline CDR1 and CDR2 sequences are SGDLS and YYNGEE. The RNA, roughly 0.5 to 1 ug, was put through reverse transcription using random hexamers. TCRdb independently ran MiXCR on the immunoSEQ multiplex PCR reads; one entry per CDR3 protein. The sample holds some 130,000 distinct CDR3 sequences; around 93% are singletons and the top ten take over 0.15%.

Sample: CD8+ T cells from PBMCs. The gene calls are TRBV9 and TRBJ1-1; no reliable D call. The sequence derives from a human donor with Susac syndrome. CDR3 amino acids: CASSVGENTEAFF. The CDR3 DNA reads as TGTGCCAGCAGCGTAGGGGAGAACACTGAAGCTTTCTTT.